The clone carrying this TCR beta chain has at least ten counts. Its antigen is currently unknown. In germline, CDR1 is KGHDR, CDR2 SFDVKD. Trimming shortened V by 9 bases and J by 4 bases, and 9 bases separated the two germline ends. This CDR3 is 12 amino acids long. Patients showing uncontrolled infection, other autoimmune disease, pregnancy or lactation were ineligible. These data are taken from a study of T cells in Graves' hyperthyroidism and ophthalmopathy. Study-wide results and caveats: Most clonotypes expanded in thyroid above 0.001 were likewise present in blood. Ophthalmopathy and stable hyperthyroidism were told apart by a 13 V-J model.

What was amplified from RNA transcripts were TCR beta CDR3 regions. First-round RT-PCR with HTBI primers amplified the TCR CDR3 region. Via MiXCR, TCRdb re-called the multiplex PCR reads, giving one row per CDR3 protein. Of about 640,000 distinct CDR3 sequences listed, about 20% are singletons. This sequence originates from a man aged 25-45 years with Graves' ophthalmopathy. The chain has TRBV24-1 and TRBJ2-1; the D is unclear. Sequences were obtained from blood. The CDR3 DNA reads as TGTGCCACCGGGCAGAGATACAATGAGCAGTTCTTC. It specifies CATGQRYNEQFF.